What follows are 6 T cell receptor beta chains derived from one specimen sequenced in a study of blood T cell repertoires in COVID-19. The method was immunoSEQ multiplex PCR; TCRdb's version includes in-frame clones alone and lacks a portion of them. The data show about 300,000 clones, about 89% seen once. What was sequenced was peripheral blood. Every receptor here comes from a woman in her thirties or forties who had recovered from COVID-19.

V gene TRBV6-1 combines with J gene TRBJ1-2; the match to TRBD1 covers 7 bases. The CDR3 consists of 16 residues. The germline V gene encodes CDR1 MNHNS and CDR2 SASEGT. The V gene end was trimmed by 4 bases and the J gene end by 8 bases; junction bases not matched to a gene: 16. The CDR3 DNA reads as TGTGCCAGCAGTGCCCCACGGGACAGAGGACTCGGGGGCTACACCTTC. Its translation is CASSAPRDRGLGGYTF.

This clone has just one count. The gene calls are TRBV6-2 or TRBV6-3 and TRBJ2-5, with D possibly TRBD2 on 6 matching bases. The CDR3 contains 16 residues. CDR1 and CDR2 from the germline V gene are MNHEY and SVGEGT. Trimming cost V 2 bases and J 5 bases, with 18 bases left between them. The CDR3: CASSYGPLGRRETQYF. The CDR3, as DNA: TGTGCCAGCAGTTACGGTCCACTCGGGAGAAGGGAGACCCAGTACTTC.

This rearrangement joins TRBV3-1 (or the pseudogene TRBV3-2) to TRBJ1-3; D call uncertain. The CDR3 runs to 15 residues. CDR1 is LGHDT, CDR2 YNNKEL, per germline (reference sequence). Trimming cost V 4 bases and J 0 bases, with 10 bases left between them. The CDR3: CASSLDLDSGNTIYF. CDR3 nucleotide sequence: TGTGCCAGCAGCCTAGACCTAGACTCTGGAAACACCATATATTTT.

The chain is built from TRBV10-3 and TRBJ1-4, with a tentative D call TRBD1 (6 bases). From germline, CDR1 is ENHRY and CDR2 SYGVKD. V shed 3 bases and J shed 3 bases, with 11 bases lying between them. The CDR3 spans 15 residues. The CDR3, as DNA: TGTGCCATCAGTGATGGAAACAGGGCTAATGAAAAACTGTTTTTT. Translating it yields CAISDGNRANEKLFF.

The rearrangement links TRBV6-2 or TRBV6-3 to TRBJ2-7, with TRBD1 matching 7 bases. The V gene's germline CDR1 is MNHEY and CDR2 SVGEGT. V lost 5 bases to trimming and J lost 6 bases; unmatched junction nucleotides: 16. CDR3 length: 16 amino acids. As DNA, the CDR3 is TGTGCCAGCAGTCACCCGCCGGGACAGACACGTTTCGAGCAGTACTTC. It is translated as CASSHPPGQTRFEQYF.

The genes are TRBV7-9 and TRBJ2-1, with 11 bases aligning to TRBD2. This CDR3 region has 18 residues. The V segment lost 4 bases and the J segment 0 bases; nucleotides outside the gene matches: 8. CDR1 SEHNR and CDR2 FQNEAQ come from the germline V gene (reference sequence). Here the CDR3 reads CASSSLAGGQSSYNEQFF. The CDR3 DNA follows: TGTGCCAGCAGCTCCCTAGCGGGGGGCCAGAGCTCCTACAATGAGCAGTTCTTC.